This TCR beta chain originates from a study of PD-L1 blockade in urothelial cancer. Sequencing was performed with immunoSEQ multiplex PCR; in TCRdb, only in-frame clones are kept and a portion is missing. Of 60,000 to 85,000 clones in the sample, about nine tenths were seen once. This CDR3 comprises 14 residues. Trimming cost V 3 bases and J 4 bases, with 12 bases left between them. Germline lookup yields CDR1 MDHEN and CDR2 SYDVKM. This clone appeared once. This sequence was found in a woman between 65 and 79 years old with urothelial cancer. This sample comprised PBMCs, obtained around atezolizumab (anti-PD-L1) treatment. The rearrangement joins TRBV28 to TRBJ1-2; possible D gene TRBD1, 5 bases. The CDR3 nucleotides read TGTGCCAGCAGTTTCCCGACAGATACCTATGGCTACACCTTC. It yields the protein CASSFPTDTYGYTF.